This is a list of T cell receptor beta chains from one sample in a study of blood T cell repertoires in COVID-19. Data came from immunoSEQ multiplex PCR; TCRdb stores just in-frame clones and leaves some out. The sample has about 260,000 clones, 80% to 90% seen once; the top ten hold over 4%. The material sequenced was PBMCs or T cells enriched from blood (not recorded which). The receptors stem from a woman in her 30s with acute COVID-19. Both conserved end residues are part of each CDR3. Each record gives: J gene, CDR3 length, D gene, V gene, clone size, CDR3 DNA, CDR3 protein. A D gene is named only where the DNA matches it firmly. Clone size is given for some rows only: seen once, a few or many times, or a class if the clone is expanded.

J: TRBJ2-1; length: 17; D: TRBD2; V: TRBV24-1; size: -; DNA: TGTGCCACCAGTGATTCCGGACTAGCGGGGACCTACAATGAGCAGTTCTTC; CDR3: CATSDSGLAGTYNEQFF
J: TRBJ2-1; length: 14; D: -; V: TRBV28; size: -; DNA: TGTGCCAGTACCACTAGTGGCGCGGGCAATGAGCAGTTCTTC; CDR3: CASTTSGAGNEQFF
J: TRBJ2-1; length: 17; D: -; V: TRBV11-2; size: once; DNA: TGTGCCAGCAGCTTAGGCTCGGATGCGGGATCGTACAATGAGCAGTTCTTC; CDR3: CASSLGSDAGSYNEQFF
J: TRBJ1-1; length: 12; D: -; V: TRBV27; size: -; DNA: TGTGCCAGCAGCTCCTCCAACGGAGGCGCTTTCTTT; CDR3: CASSSSNGGAFF
J: TRBJ2-2; length: 13; D: -; V: TRBV11-3; size: -; DNA: TGTGCCAGCAGCAATAGCGGCACCGGGGAGCTGTTTTTT; CDR3: CASSNSGTGELFF
J: TRBJ1-6; length: 14; D: -; V: TRBV27; size: -; DNA: TGTGCCAGCAGCCCCACGACATTAGTCTCACCCCTCCACTTT; CDR3: CASSPTTLVSPLHF
J: TRBJ2-1; length: 15; D: TRBD2; V: TRBV28; size: once; DNA: TGTGCCAGCAGTTCCGGGACTAGCGGGTGGAATGAGCAGTTCTTC; CDR3: CASSSGTSGWNEQFF
J: TRBJ1-6; length: 14; D: -; V: TRBV7-8; size: -; DNA: TGTGCCAGCAGCCAGGACAGCGGCCGTTCACCCCTCCACTTT; CDR3: CASSQDSGRSPLHF
J: TRBJ2-1; length: 16; D: TRBD1; V: TRBV9; size: -; DNA: TGTGCCAGCAGCGTAGTCGGACAGGGCCAATACAATGAGCAGTTCTTC; CDR3: CASSVVGQGQYNEQFF
J: TRBJ2-7; length: 14; D: TRBD1; V: TRBV27; size: -; DNA: TGTGCCAGCAGTTTATTGGGACAGGTCTACGAGCAGTACTTC; CDR3: CASSLLGQVYEQYF
J: TRBJ2-1; length: 15; D: TRBD2; V: TRBV5-5; size: -; DNA: TGTGCCAGCAGCCCCTTACTAGCGGATTACAATGAGCAGTTCTTC; CDR3: CASSPLLADYNEQFF
J: TRBJ2-7; length: 12; D: TRBD1; V: TRBV24-1; size: -; DNA: TGTGCCACAGGGGGCGAGGAGTACGAGCAGTACTTC; CDR3: CATGGEEYEQYF
J: TRBJ2-2; length: 15; D: TRBD1; V: TRBV11-2; size: -; DNA: TGTGCCAGCAGCTCCCGGGACAGGCTGAACGGGGAGCTGTTTTTT; CDR3: CASSSRDRLNGELFF
J: TRBJ2-2; length: 17; D: TRBD2; V: TRBV5-6; size: -; DNA: TGTGCCAGCAGCTTGAAACTAGCGGGAGGGCCTGGCGGGGAGCTGTTTTTT; CDR3: CASSLKLAGGPGGELFF
J: TRBJ1-1; length: 14; D: -; V: TRBV9; size: -; DNA: TGTGCCAGCAGCGTAGACAGCATGAACACTGAAGCTTTCTTT; CDR3: CASSVDSMNTEAFF
J: TRBJ2-2; length: 16; D: TRBD1; V: TRBV28; size: -; DNA: TGTGCCAGCAGTTGGGGGGACAGGACGAACACCGGGGAGCTGTTTTTT; CDR3: CASSWGDRTNTGELFF
J: TRBJ2-1; length: 14; D: TRBD2; V: TRBV7-9; size: -; DNA: TGTGCCAGCAGCCTACAGCGGGACGGCAATGAGCAGTTCTTC; CDR3: CASSLQRDGNEQFF
J: TRBJ2-2; length: 13; D: -; V: TRBV28; size: -; DNA: TGTGCCAGCAGTTCCCTTAACACCGGGGAGCTGTTTTTT; CDR3: CASSSLNTGELFF
J: TRBJ1-4; length: 17; D: -; V: TRBV15; size: -; DNA: TGTGCCACCAGCAGAGATCAGGGGTCGGCTTATCGGGAAAAACTGTTTTTT; CDR3: CATSRDQGSAYREKLFF
J: TRBJ1-1; length: 11; D: -; V: TRBV20-1; size: -; DNA: TGCAGTGCTGCGACGGGGGCTGAAGCTTTCTTT; CDR3: CSAATGAEAFF
J: TRBJ2-1; length: 15; D: TRBD2; V: TRBV7-2; size: -; DNA: TGTGCCAGCAGAGTAGCGGGAGGGAGGTACAATGAGCAGTTCTTC; CDR3: CASRVAGGRYNEQFF
J: TRBJ1-5; length: 13; D: -; V: TRBV18; size: -; DNA: TGTGCCAGCTCACTCATTAGCAATCAGCCCCAGCATTTT; CDR3: CASSLISNQPQHF
J: TRBJ2-7; length: 12; D: -; V: TRBV5-4; size: -; DNA: TGTGCCAGCAGCCCCCCCGGGGGCGAGCAGTACTTC; CDR3: CASSPPGGEQYF
J: TRBJ1-2; length: 16; D: -; V: TRBV6-1; size: -; DNA: TGTGCCAGCAGTGAGTCCAGGACAAGTACTAACTATGGCTACACCTTC; CDR3: CASSESRTSTNYGYTF
J: TRBJ2-2; length: 16; D: -; V: TRBV5-8; size: -; DNA: TGTGCCAGCAGCTTGGTGGCAGGGGCCTACACCGGGGAGCTGTTTTTT; CDR3: CASSLVAGAYTGELFF
J: TRBJ1-1; length: 15; D: -; V: TRBV6-1; size: -; DNA: TGTGCCAGCAGTGAGGGCGGACAGCTGAACACTGAAGCTTTCTTT; CDR3: CASSEGGQLNTEAFF
J: TRBJ2-1; length: 15; D: TRBD2; V: TRBV27; size: -; DNA: TGTGCCACCTCGGGGCTAGCGGGAGGCCCCAATGAGCAGTTCTTC; CDR3: CATSGLAGGPNEQFF
J: TRBJ2-7; length: 15; D: -; V: TRBV27; size: once; DNA: TGTGCCAGCAGTTTAGGGGTAGCGGATACCTACGAGCAGTACTTC; CDR3: CASSLGVADTYEQYF
J: TRBJ1-2; length: 13; D: -; V: TRBV7-6; size: few; DNA: TGTGCCAGCAGCTTGTCCGGGAATGATGGCTACACCTTC; CDR3: CASSLSGNDGYTF
J: TRBJ2-3; length: 15; D: TRBD1; V: TRBV5-4; size: -; DNA: TGTGCCAGCATTGCCGGGACAGGGAGCACAGATACGCAGTATTTT; CDR3: CASIAGTGSTDTQYF
J: TRBJ2-1; length: 18; D: TRBD2; V: TRBV27; size: -; DNA: TGTGCCAGCAGTTCATTTCCGGGACTAGCGGGAGTTTACAATGAGCAGTTCTTC; CDR3: CASSSFPGLAGVYNEQFF
J: TRBJ2-3; length: 15; D: -; V: TRBV9; size: -; DNA: TGTGCCAGCAGCGCGACGGGAGATTCAATAAATACGCAGTATTTT; CDR3: CASSATGDSINTQYF
J: TRBJ2-7; length: 17; D: -; V: TRBV5-8; size: -; DNA: TGTGCCAGCAGCTCCCCCCCCGGACATGGTAACAGGTACGAGCAGTACTTC; CDR3: CASSSPPGHGNRYEQYF
J: TRBJ1-1; length: 15; D: TRBD1; V: TRBV6-5; size: -; DNA: TGTGCCAGCAGTTTCGAGGACAGGGGAATCACTGAAGCTTTCTTT; CDR3: CASSFEDRGITEAFF
J: TRBJ1-4; length: 15; D: TRBD1; V: TRBV27; size: few; DNA: TGTGCCAGCAGTCCCAATGACAGGGGGCTCAAAAAACTGTTTTTT; CDR3: CASSPNDRGLKKLFF
J: TRBJ2-2; length: 17; D: -; V: TRBV9; size: -; DNA: TGTGCCAGCAGCGTAGGGGGGCAAGCCGTTAATTCCGGGGAGCTGTTTTTT; CDR3: CASSVGGQAVNSGELFF
J: TRBJ2-3; length: 16; D: TRBD1; V: TRBV18; size: -; DNA: TGTGCCAGCTCCCCGGATACAGGGGTCGGGACAGATACGCAGTATTTT; CDR3: CASSPDTGVGTDTQYF
J: TRBJ2-4; length: 18; D: TRBD2; V: TRBV5-6; size: -; DNA: TGTGCCAGCAACCCAAGTCGGCTAGCGGGAGGGTGGGGAAACATTCAGTACTTC; CDR3: CASNPSRLAGGWGNIQYF
J: TRBJ2-5; length: 16; D: TRBD2; V: TRBV3-1/TRBV3-2; size: once; DNA: TGTGCCAGCAGCCAAGATTGGGCGGGAGCATTAGAGACCCAGTACTTC; CDR3: CASSQDWAGALETQYF
J: TRBJ2-7; length: 13; D: -; V: TRBV5-1; size: -; DNA: TGCGCCAGCAGCTTGTACTTGGGGGCCGAGCAGTACTTC; CDR3: CASSLYLGAEQYF
J: TRBJ2-7; length: 15; D: TRBD1; V: TRBV11-2; size: -; DNA: TGTGCCAGCAGCATTAACCCGGGACAGTACTACGAGCAGTACTTC; CDR3: CASSINPGQYYEQYF
J: TRBJ1-1; length: 14; D: TRBD1; V: TRBV28; size: few; DNA: TGTGCCAGCAGTTTATTGACAGGGGGCACTGAAGCTTTCTTT; CDR3: CASSLLTGGTEAFF
J: TRBJ1-6; length: 13; D: -; V: TRBV24-1; size: -; DNA: TGTGCCACCAGTGCCGCGGACAGTTCACCCCTCCACTTT; CDR3: CATSAADSSPLHF
J: TRBJ1-2; length: 14; D: -; V: TRBV27; size: -; DNA: TGTGCCAGCAGTACCGGAGGACCCGGCTATGGCTACACCTTC; CDR3: CASSTGGPGYGYTF
J: TRBJ2-3; length: 15; D: -; V: TRBV28; size: -; DNA: TGTGCCAGCAGCGGTAGCGTCGGTGGTCCAGATACGCAGTATTTT; CDR3: CASSGSVGGPDTQYF
J: TRBJ2-1; length: 12; D: -; V: TRBV3-1/TRBV3-2; size: -; DNA: TGTGCCAGCAGCCCCGGGACTTCTGAGCAGTTCTTC; CDR3: CASSPGTSEQFF
J: TRBJ2-1; length: 19; D: TRBD2; V: TRBV29-1; size: -; DNA: TGCAGCGTTGAAGGTGGGCTAGCGGGAGGGGTAACCCCTCCCGATGAGCAGTTCTTC; CDR3: CSVEGGLAGGVTPPDEQFF
J: TRBJ2-1; length: 13; D: -; V: TRBV1; size: -; DNA: TGCACCAGCGTCCTAGCGGGAACCAATGAGCAGTTCTTC; CDR3: CTSVLAGTNEQFF
J: TRBJ2-7; length: 13; D: -; V: TRBV4-1; size: -; DNA: TGCGCCAGCAGCCTTCAAGACAGTTACGAGCAGTACTTC; CDR3: CASSLQDSYEQYF
J: TRBJ2-4; length: 15; D: TRBD2; V: TRBV4-2; size: -; DNA: TGTGCCAGCAGCCAAGATGGGACTAGCGATCGGGCTCAGTACTTC; CDR3: CASSQDGTSDRAQYF
J: TRBJ2-1; length: 13; D: TRBD2; V: TRBV18; size: once; DNA: TGTGCCAGCTCACCACCGCCTAGCGGGGAGCAGTTCTTC; CDR3: CASSPPPSGEQFF
J: TRBJ2-7; length: 13; D: -; V: TRBV10-2; size: -; DNA: TGCGCCAGCAGTGTGGCCGCCTCCTACGAGCAGTACTTC; CDR3: CASSVAASYEQYF
J: TRBJ2-3; length: 15; D: TRBD2; V: TRBV7-9; size: -; DNA: TGTGCCAGCAGCTTAGTAGCTAGCGGGACAGATACGCAGTATTTT; CDR3: CASSLVASGTDTQYF
J: TRBJ2-3; length: 18; D: TRBD2; V: TRBV7-2; size: -; DNA: TGTGCCAGCAGCTTTGAGGGAGCGGGAGAGGCTCGCACAGATACGCAGTATTTT; CDR3: CASSFEGAGEARTDTQYF